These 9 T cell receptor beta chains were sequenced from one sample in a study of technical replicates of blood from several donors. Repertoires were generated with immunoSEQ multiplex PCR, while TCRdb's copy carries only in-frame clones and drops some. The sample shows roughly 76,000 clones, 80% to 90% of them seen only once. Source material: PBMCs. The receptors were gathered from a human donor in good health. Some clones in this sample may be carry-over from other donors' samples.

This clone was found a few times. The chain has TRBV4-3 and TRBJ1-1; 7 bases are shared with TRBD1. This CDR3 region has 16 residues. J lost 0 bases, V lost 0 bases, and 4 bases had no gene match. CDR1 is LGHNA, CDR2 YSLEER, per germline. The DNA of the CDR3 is TGCGCCAGCAGCCAAGAATACAGGGGATTGAACACTGAAGCTTTCTTT. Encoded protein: CASSQEYRGLNTEAFF.

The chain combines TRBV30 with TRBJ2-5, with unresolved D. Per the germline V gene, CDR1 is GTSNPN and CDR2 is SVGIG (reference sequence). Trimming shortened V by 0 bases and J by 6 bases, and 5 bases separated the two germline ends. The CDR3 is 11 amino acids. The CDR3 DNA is TGTGCCTGGAGTGTCAGAAAGACCCAGTACTTC. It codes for CAWSVRKTQYF.

The CDR3 region is CAIKEEGAEWEQYF. In DNA form, the CDR3 reads TGTGCCATCAAGGAGGAGGGTGCGGAGTGGGAGCAGTACTTC. The chain combines TRBV10-3 with TRBJ2-7, with D tentatively TRBD2 (6 bases). V lost 7 bases and J lost 7, with 20 bases in between. The CDR3 consists of 14 residues. The germline V gene encodes CDR1 ENHRY and CDR2 SYGVKD.

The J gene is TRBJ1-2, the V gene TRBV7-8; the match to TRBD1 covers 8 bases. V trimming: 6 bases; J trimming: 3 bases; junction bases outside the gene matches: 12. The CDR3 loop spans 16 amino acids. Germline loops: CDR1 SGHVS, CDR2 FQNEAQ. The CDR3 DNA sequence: TGTGCCAGCAGTCGCCTGGAGCAGACAGGGGACTATGGCTACACCTTC. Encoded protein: CASSRLEQTGDYGYTF.

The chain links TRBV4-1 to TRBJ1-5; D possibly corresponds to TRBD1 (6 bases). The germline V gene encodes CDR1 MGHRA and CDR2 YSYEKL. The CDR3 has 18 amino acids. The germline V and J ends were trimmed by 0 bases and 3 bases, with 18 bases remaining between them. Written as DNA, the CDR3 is TGCGCCAGCAGCCAAGAGTGGGGCGGGGGCAAATACAATCAGCCCCAGCATTTT. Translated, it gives CASSQEWGGGKYNQPQHF.

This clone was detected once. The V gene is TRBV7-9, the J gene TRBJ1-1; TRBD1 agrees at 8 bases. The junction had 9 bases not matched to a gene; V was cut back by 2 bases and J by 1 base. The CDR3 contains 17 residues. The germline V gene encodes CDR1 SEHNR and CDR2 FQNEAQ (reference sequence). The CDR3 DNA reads TGTGCCAGCAGCTTAACCAACCAGGGGGCGGGGAACACTGAAGCTTTCTTT. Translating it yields CASSLTNQGAGNTEAFF.

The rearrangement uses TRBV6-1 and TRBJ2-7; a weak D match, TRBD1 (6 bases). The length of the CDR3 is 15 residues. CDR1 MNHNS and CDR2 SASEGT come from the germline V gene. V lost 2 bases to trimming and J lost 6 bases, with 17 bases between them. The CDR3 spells CASSEFEGVQGEQYF. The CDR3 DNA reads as TGTGCCAGCAGTGAATTTGAGGGGGTTCAAGGCGAGCAGTACTTC.

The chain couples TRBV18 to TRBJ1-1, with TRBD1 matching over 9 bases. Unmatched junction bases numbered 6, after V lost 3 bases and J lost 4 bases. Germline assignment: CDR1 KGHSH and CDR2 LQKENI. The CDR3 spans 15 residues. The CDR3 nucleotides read TGTGCCAGCTCACCGTGGACAGGGGTGAGCACTGAAGCTTTCTTT. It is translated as CASSPWTGVSTEAFF.

The CDR3 nucleotides read TGCGCCAGCAGCCAAGAAGGACAGGGGCAGAGGGAGACCCAGTACTTC. Translating it yields CASSQEGQGQRETQYF. The J gene is TRBJ2-5, the V gene TRBV4-3, with 9 bases identical to TRBD1. Per the germline V gene, CDR1 is LGHNA and CDR2 is YSLEER. The V segment lost 0 bases and the J segment 5 bases; nucleotides outside the gene matches: 7. This CDR3 is 16 amino acids long.